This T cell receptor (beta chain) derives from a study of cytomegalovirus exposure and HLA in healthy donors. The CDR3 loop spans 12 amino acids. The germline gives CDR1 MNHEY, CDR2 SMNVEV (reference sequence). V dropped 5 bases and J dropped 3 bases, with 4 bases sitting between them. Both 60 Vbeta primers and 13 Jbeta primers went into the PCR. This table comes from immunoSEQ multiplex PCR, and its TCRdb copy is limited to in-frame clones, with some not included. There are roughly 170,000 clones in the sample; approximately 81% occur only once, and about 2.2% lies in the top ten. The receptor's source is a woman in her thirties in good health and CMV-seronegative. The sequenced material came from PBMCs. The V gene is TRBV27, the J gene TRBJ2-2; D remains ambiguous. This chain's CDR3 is CASSTYTGELFF. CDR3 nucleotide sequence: TGTGCCAGCAGTACTTACACCGGGGAGCTGTTTTTT.